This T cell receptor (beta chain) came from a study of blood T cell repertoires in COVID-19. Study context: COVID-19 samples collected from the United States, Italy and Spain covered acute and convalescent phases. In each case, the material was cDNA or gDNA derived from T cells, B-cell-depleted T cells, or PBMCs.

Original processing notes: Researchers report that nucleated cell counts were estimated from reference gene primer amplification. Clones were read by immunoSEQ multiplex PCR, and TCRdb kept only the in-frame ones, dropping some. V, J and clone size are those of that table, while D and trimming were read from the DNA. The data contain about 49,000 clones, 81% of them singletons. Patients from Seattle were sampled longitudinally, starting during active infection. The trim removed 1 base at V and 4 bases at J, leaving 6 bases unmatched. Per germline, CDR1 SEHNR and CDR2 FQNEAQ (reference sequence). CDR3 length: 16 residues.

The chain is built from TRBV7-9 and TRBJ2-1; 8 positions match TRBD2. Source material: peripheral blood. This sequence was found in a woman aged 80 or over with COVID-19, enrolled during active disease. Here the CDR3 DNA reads TGTGCCAGCAGCTTAGGGAGCGGGAGACCTTACAATGAGCAGTTCTTC. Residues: CASSLGSGRPYNEQFF.